The 17 T cell receptor beta chains given below trace back to one sample, sequenced in a study of cytomegalovirus exposure and HLA in healthy donors. TCRdb's table, derived via immunoSEQ multiplex PCR, lists solely in-frame clones and lacks some. The table lists under 300,000 clones, 75% to 90% of them singletons. Sequenced sample: PBMCs. Receptor source: a woman between 25 and 40 years old in good health and CMV-seropositive.

The chain carries TRBV6-1 and TRBJ1-5; TRBD1 might be the D (5 bases). The V gene lost 0 bases and the J gene lost 4 bases, with 10 bases spanning the gap. The CDR3 loop spans 15 amino acids. Germline V lookup: CDR1 MNHNS, CDR2 SASEGT. The CDR3 coding sequence is TGTGCCAGCAGTGAAGCGGTACACAGGAATCAGCCCCAGCATTTT. Translation gives CASSEAVHRNQPQHF.

This clone was found once. The chain employs TRBV6-5 and TRBJ2-7; D is possibly TRBD2 (6 bases). V dropped 0 bases and J dropped 2 bases, with 11 bases sitting between them. The germline CDR1 and CDR2 sequences are MNHEY and SVGAGI. The CDR3 is 15 residues long. The DNA for the CDR3 is TGTGCCAGCAGTTACTCGTTAGCGGAGACCTACGAGCAGTACTTC. Translating gives CASSYSLAETYEQYF.

The chain links TRBV11-2 to TRBJ2-7; 10 positions match TRBD1. The V segment lost 4 bases and the J segment 4 bases; nucleotides outside the gene matches: 4. CDR1 is SGHAT and CDR2 is FQNNGV in the germline V gene. CDR3 size: 14 residues. The CDR3 DNA follows: TGTGCCAGCAGCTCGGGACAGGGGTTGTACGAGCAGTACTTC. It translates to CASSSGQGLYEQYF.

There are a few counts of this clone. DNA of the CDR3: TGCGCCAGCAGCCCTAATCGACAGGGAACCTACGAGCAGTACTTC. Residues: CASSPNRQGTYEQYF. The rearrangement links TRBV4-1 to TRBJ2-7; the match to TRBD1 covers 7 bases. Germline values: CDR1 MGHRA, CDR2 YSYEKL. The CDR3 covers 15 residues. The V and J ends lost 4 bases and 2 bases, in that order; junction bases with no gene match: 8.

The chain employs TRBV27 and TRBJ2-5, with 10 bases lining up with TRBD2. Per germline, CDR1 MNHEY and CDR2 SMNVEV (reference sequence). Germline trimming cut 3 bases from V and 3 bases from J; bases unmatched to any gene: 7. The CDR3 length is 16 residues. The CDR3 sequence: CASSFKPGLAKETQYF. In DNA form, the CDR3 reads TGTGCCAGCAGTTTCAAACCGGGACTAGCGAAAGAGACCCAGTACTTC.

V gene TRBV4-1 combines with J gene TRBJ2-7, with TRBD1 matching 7 bases. After removal of 2 bases from V and 2 bases from J, the junction contained 6 bases not matched to a gene. Germline CDR1 is MGHRA and CDR2 is YSYEKL. This CDR3 region has 15 residues. CDR3 residues: CASSQKAGGTYEQYF. CDR3 in DNA: TGCGCCAGCAGCCAAAAGGCAGGGGGAACCTACGAGCAGTACTTC.

The table lists this clone with a few counts. The chain links TRBV9 to TRBJ2-7; weak D call: TRBD1 (6 bases). Germline V gives CDR1 SGDLS, CDR2 YYNGEE. There are 15 residues in the CDR3. Trimming cost V 8 bases and J 6 bases, with 24 bases left between them. CDR3 in amino acids: CARPPHRDGDGEQYF. The CDR3 DNA reads as TGTGCCAGACCACCCCACAGGGACGGAGACGGCGAGCAGTACTTC.

The genes are TRBV10-2 and TRBJ1-3, with D perhaps TRBD1 (6 bases). This CDR3 has 14 amino acids. Trimming took off 7 bases at V and 0 bases at J, with 10 bases between the two ends. The V gene's germline CDR1 is WSHSY and CDR2 SAAADI. Written as DNA, the CDR3 is TGCGCCAGCACAGGCAGGGGCTCTGGAAACACCATATATTTT. Residues: CASTGRGSGNTIYF.

The chain links TRBV7-6 to TRBJ2-1; D is ambiguous. The CDR3 is 13 residues long. V was cut by 4 bases and J by 8 bases, with 12 bases left in between. The germline V gene encodes CDR1 SGHVS and CDR2 FNYEAQ. CDR3 sequence: CASSWLVSHEQFF. DNA for the CDR3: TGTGCCAGCAGCTGGCTAGTTTCCCATGAGCAGTTCTTC.

This rearrangement joins TRBV27 to TRBJ1-3; TRBD1 might be the D (6 bases). The germline V and J ends were trimmed by 4 bases and 7 bases, with 17 bases remaining between them. Germline V lookup: CDR1 MNHEY, CDR2 SMNVEV (reference sequence). The CDR3 is 15 amino acids. CDR3 in DNA: TGTGCCAGCAGTTCCCTAGGGGGGGGTATCAACACCATATATTTT. Translated: CASSSLGGGINTIYF.

This chain links TRBV12-5 with TRBJ2-7; no clear D. CDR1 and CDR2 from the germline V gene are LGHNT and FRNRAP. The CDR3 length is 15 residues. Trimming took off 7 bases at V and 2 bases at J, with 18 bases between the two ends. In DNA, the CDR3 is TGTGCTAGTGCCAGCGCTGGCCGGCTAACCTACGAGCAGTACTTC. Encoded protein: CASASAGRLTYEQYF.

The J gene is TRBJ2-1, the V gene TRBV29-1, with 11 nucleotides matching TRBD2. V trimming: 5 bases; J trimming: 0 bases; junction bases outside the gene matches: 6. This CDR3 has 16 amino acids. In germline, CDR1 is SQVTM, CDR2 ANQGSEA. In DNA, the CDR3 is TGCAGCGTTACTAGCGGGAGAGTTGCCTCCTACAATGAGCAGTTCTTC. Protein: CSVTSGRVASYNEQFF.

The chain couples TRBV19 to TRBJ2-3; D not certain. Germline CDR1 is LNHDA and CDR2 is SQIVND (reference sequence). With 5 bases removed from V and 1 base from J, the gap between germline ends came to 4 bases. This CDR3 spans 12 amino acids. CDR3 protein: CASSQGTDTQYF. DNA for the CDR3: TGTGCCAGTAGTCAGGGCACAGATACGCAGTATTTT.

This chain uses TRBV2 with TRBJ2-3; 7 bases are shared with TRBD2. This CDR3 has 15 residues. J lost 0 bases, V lost 3 bases, and 3 bases had no gene match. Germline V gene data show CDR1 as SNHLY and CDR2 as FYNNEI. DNA for the CDR3: TGTGCCAGCAGTGAGCAGGGAGGGAGCACAGATACGCAGTATTTT. This encodes CASSEQGGSTDTQYF.

The rearrangement links TRBV4-1 to TRBJ2-7, with a weak D call TRBD2 (6 bases). Germline CDR1 is MGHRA and CDR2 is YSYEKL. The length of the CDR3 is 17 residues. The V and J ends lost 0 bases and 0 bases respectively, with 15 bases between them. This chain's CDR3 is CASSQDLGWRDSYEQYF. Written as DNA, the CDR3 is TGCGCCAGCAGCCAAGATTTAGGGTGGCGGGACTCCTACGAGCAGTACTTC.

V usage is TRBV7-6 and J usage is TRBJ2-5; D ambiguous. Germline CDR1 and CDR2: SGHVS and FNYEAQ. V lost 1 base and J lost 0, with 6 bases in between. The CDR3 has 14 residues. The CDR3 spells CASSLGLDQETQYF. CDR3 nucleotide sequence: TGTGCCAGCAGCTTAGGACTTGACCAAGAGACCCAGTACTTC. Variable domain in full (rest from reference TRBV7-6 and TRBJ2-5): GAGVSQSPRYKVTKRGQDVALRCDPISGHVSLYWYRQALGQGPEFLTYFNYEAQQDKSGLPNDRFSAERPEGSISTLTIQRTEQRDSAMYRCASSLGLDQETQYFGPGTRLLVL.

The V gene is TRBV9, the J gene TRBJ2-1, with D perhaps TRBD1 (6 bases). CDR3 length: 14 residues. V lost 3 bases and J lost 4, with 11 bases in between. The V gene's germline CDR1 is SGDLS and CDR2 YYNGEE. In DNA form, the CDR3 reads TGTGCCAGCAGCGGCCGGGACATTTACAATGAGCAGTTCTTC. Protein sequence: CASSGRDIYNEQFF.